This TCR beta chain emerged from a study of T cell responses to AZD1222 COVID-19 vaccine. Broader study findings: Researchers report vaccine-associated CD4 TCRs spanning spike, with dominance at 160-218 and 743-854. Reportedly, close to half of spike-specific TCRs are directed against unmutated variant regions.

This CDR3 spans 13 amino acids. CDR1 and CDR2 from the germline V gene are MGHDK and SYGVNS. The ends were cut back, 1 base at V and 10 bases at J, with 13 bases in the middle. Some clones are missing from TCRdb's copy, which holds only in-frame ones; the method was immunoSEQ multiplex PCR. The data contain some 150,000 clones, around 89% of them singletons. Regarding this clone: Its target is unknown.

The rearrangement uses TRBV25-1 and TRBJ1-1; tentative D call: TRBD1 (5 bases). The source is an adult in good health. The sample consisted of peripheral blood, taken on day 0 of AZD1222 vaccination. CDR3 residues: CASSEWGRTPAFF. The CDR3 nucleotides read TGTGCCAGCAGTGAATGGGGCAGAACCCCAGCTTTCTTT.